A single sample is the source of the 11 T cell receptor beta chains below, sequenced in a study of cytomegalovirus exposure and HLA in healthy donors (dated by TCRdb to the late 2010s). The library was produced with the immunoSEQ multiplex PCR assay. As stored in TCRdb, this immuneACCESS dataset retains in-frame rearrangements with V and J assigned. A fraction of the clones does not appear; measured against another copy, unresolved V genes explain less than half of the discrepancy, and the remainder lacks a known reason. The sample data list about 120,000 clones, and approximately 89% of these were observed just once. The top ten constitute 1.1% of the sample. Sequencing used PBMCs. The receptor source for this set is a woman aged 18-35 years in good health and CMV-seronegative.

This sequence joins TRBV29-1 and TRBJ2-5; TRBD2 might be the D (5 bases). Germline-derived CDR1 and CDR2 are SQVTM and ANQGSEA. CDR3 length equals 16 residues. The ends were cut back, 4 bases at V and 3 bases at J, with 21 bases in the middle. CDR3 protein: CSVGVGDGRYEETQYF. The CDR3 coding sequence is TGCAGCGTTGGTGTGGGAGACGGTCGGTACGAAGAGACCCAGTACTTC. Variable domain in full (rest from reference TRBV29-1 and TRBJ2-5): SAVISQKPSRDICQRGTSLTIQCQVDSQVTMMFWYRQQPGQSLTLIATANQGSEATYESGFVIDKFPISRPNLTFSTLTVSNMSPEDSSIYLCSVGVGDGRYEETQYFGPGTRLLVL.

This clone was counted once. The rearrangement uses TRBV2 and TRBJ2-7; 10 nucleotides line up with TRBD2. Unmatched junction bases numbered 5, after V lost 8 bases and J lost 1 base. The CDR3 length is 14 residues. Germline values: CDR1 SNHLY, CDR2 FYNNEI. The chain's CDR3 is CASALAGLSYEQYV. The CDR3 DNA reads as TGTGCCAGCGCACTAGCGGGGCTATCCTACGAGCAGTACGTC.

This chain connects TRBV27 to TRBJ2-1; the D is unclear. This CDR3 has 13 amino acids. The V gene lost 3 bases and the J gene lost 6 bases, with 9 bases spanning the gap. CDR1 MNHEY and CDR2 SMNVEV come from the germline V gene (reference sequence). In DNA form, the CDR3 reads TGTGCCAGCAGTTTCGGAGCTGGCAATGAGCAGTTCTTC. This sequence encodes CASSFGAGNEQFF.

This clone was seen a single time. The CDR3 loop reads CASSDQGANTGELFF. For the CDR3, the DNA is TGTGCCAGCAGTGACCAGGGCGCGAACACCGGGGAGCTGTTTTTT. V is TRBV6-4 and J is TRBJ2-2; possible D gene TRBD1, 5 bases. The CDR3 extends over 15 amino acids. With 2 bases removed from V and 0 bases from J, the gap between germline ends came to 7 bases. Germline-derived CDR1 and CDR2 are MRHNA and SNTAGT.

This chain connects TRBV6-6 to TRBJ2-3; D is possibly TRBD2 (5 bases). This CDR3 is built from 13 residues. From germline, CDR1 is MNHNY and CDR2 SVGAGI (reference sequence). V was clipped by 10 bases and J by 0 bases, with 11 bases between them. The DNA for the CDR3 is TGTGCCACCCTCTCGGGGAGCACAGATACGCAGTATTTT. Its protein is CATLSGSTDTQYF.

J is TRBJ2-7 and V is TRBV6-6, with a tentative D call TRBD1 (8 bases). The germline V gene has CDR1 MNHNY and CDR2 SVGAGI (reference sequence). Trimming pared 5 bases from V and 5 bases from J, leaving 22 bases between. The CDR3 length is 16 residues. CDR3 nucleotide sequence: TGTGCCAGCAGTCCCTCGGTGGGGGGGGACAGGCACGAGCAGTACTTC. It specifies CASSPSVGGDRHEQYF.

V is TRBV30 and J is TRBJ2-1, with TRBD2 matching 11 bases. Germline V gene sequence: CDR1 GTSNPN, CDR2 SVGIG (reference sequence). The V and J ends lost 3 bases and 2 bases, in that order; junction bases with no gene match: 3. The CDR3 is made up of 15 amino acids. Here the CDR3 reads CAWSDSGRAYNEQFF. The CDR3 nucleotides are TGTGCCTGGAGCGATAGCGGGAGGGCCTACAATGAGCAGTTCTTC.

The V gene is TRBV27, the J gene TRBJ1-2; 8 nucleotides match TRBD1. With V trimmed by 0 bases and J by 2 bases, 5 bases remained unmatched. The CDR3 covers 16 residues. Germline V gene sequence: CDR1 MNHEY, CDR2 SMNVEV (reference sequence). Here the CDR3 reads CASSLSYRGANYGYTF. The CDR3, as DNA: TGTGCCAGCAGTTTATCTTACAGGGGGGCAAACTATGGCTACACCTTC.

The chain carries TRBV30 and TRBJ1-5; D remains ambiguous. Looked up from germline, CDR1 is GTSNPN and CDR2 is SVGIG (reference sequence). The CDR3 runs 13 residues. Trimming shortened V by 0 bases and J by 5 bases, and 8 bases separated the two germline ends. CDR3 residues: CAWSVGRHQPQHF. The CDR3 DNA reads TGTGCCTGGAGTGTAGGCAGGCATCAGCCCCAGCATTTT.

V and J are TRBV7-9 and TRBJ1-5, with TRBD1 as a possible D gene (6 bases). Germline V gene lookup returns CDR1 SEHNR and CDR2 FQNEAQ (reference sequence). Between the trimmed V and J ends, which lost 2 bases and 4 bases, there was a span of 9 bases. The CDR3 has 14 residues. The CDR3 loop reads CASSLPGANQPQHF. CDR3 nucleotides: TGTGCCAGCAGCTTACCAGGGGCGAATCAGCCCCAGCATTTT.

The chain employs TRBV4-2 and TRBJ2-1; 13 bases align to TRBD2. With 5 bases clipped from V and 10 bases from J, the junction kept 8 bases outside the gene matches. The CDR3 totals 15 residues. The germline CDR1 and CDR2 sequences are LGHNA and YNFKEQ. The DNA for the CDR3 is TGTGCCAGCAGCACTAGCGGGGGGGTCTTTACCGAGCAGTTCTTC. Protein: CASSTSGGVFTEQFF.